These 13 T cell receptor beta chains came from one sample sequenced in a study of shared clonotypes between healthy human individuals. This table comes from immunoSEQ multiplex PCR, and its TCRdb copy is limited to in-frame clones, with some not included. The table records about 990,000 clones, approximately 80% of them present only once. The sequencing input was memory CD4+ T cells from PBMCs. Subset denoted: CD45RA-negative fraction. The receptors originated from a man between 18 and 35 years old in good health. Some clones in this sample may be carry-over from other donors' samples.

The rearrangement joins TRBV15 to TRBJ2-3, with D unclear. V was shortened by 0 bases and J by 0 bases, with 7 bases between the two germline ends. Germline V gene lookup returns CDR1 LNHNV and CDR2 YYDKDF (reference sequence). This CDR3 comprises 15 residues. In DNA, the CDR3 is TGTGCCACCAGCAGAGATGTCGGGAGCACAGATACGCAGTATTTT. It codes for CATSRDVGSTDTQYF. Full variable domain (rest looked up from reference TRBV15 and TRBJ2-3): DAMVIQNPRYQVTQFGKPVTLSCSQTLNHNVMYWYQQKSSQAPKLLFHYYDKDFNNEADTPDNFQSRRPNTSFCFLDIRSPGLGDTAMYLCATSRDVGSTDTQYFGPGTRLTVL.

This rearrangement joins TRBV6-5 to TRBJ2-7, with D tentatively TRBD1 (5 bases). CDR1 is MNHEY, CDR2 SVGAGI, per germline. Trimming stripped 6 bases from V and 5 bases from J, with 8 bases between. This CDR3 has 11 residues. The CDR3 DNA is TGTGCCAGCAGGAAGGGGAACGAGCAGTACTTC. Its protein product is CASRKGNEQYF.

This clone was observed once. V usage is TRBV19 and J usage is TRBJ1-3; 12 bases agree with TRBD1. From germline, CDR1 is LNHDA and CDR2 SQIVND (reference sequence). This CDR3 region has 15 residues. V shed 9 bases and J 0 bases; nucleotides not matched to a gene: 3. The CDR3 region has the DNA TGTGCCAGCCGGGACAGGGGGCTCTCTGGAAACACCATATATTTT. Protein sequence: CASRDRGLSGNTIYF.

V gene TRBV7-9 combines with J gene TRBJ2-7; D possibly uses TRBD1 or TRBD2 (5 bases each). Germline loops: CDR1 SEHNR, CDR2 FQNEAQ (reference sequence). CDR3 length: 15 amino acids. Trimming cost V 0 bases and J 3 bases, with 12 bases left between them. CDR3 DNA sequence: TGTGCCAGCAGCTTAGCGGGGACGCCTAACTACGAGCAGTACTTC. As protein: CASSLAGTPNYEQYF.

About this clone: The junction shows a germline mismatch at one end, possibly a read error. This specimen includes other DNA sequences encoding the same CDR3. J is TRBJ2-7 and V is TRBV28, with 12 bases fitting TRBD1. The germline CDR1 and CDR2 sequences are MDHEN and SYDVKM. CDR3 length: 15 residues. The CDR3 reads CASRPLGQGAYEQYF. The CDR3 DNA sequence: TGTGCCAGCAGACCGCTGGGACAGGGGGCCTACGAGCAGTATTTC.

The chain employs TRBV7-8 and TRBJ2-7; no firm D call. V was pared by 5 bases and J by 2 bases, with 7 bases between. The CDR3 length is 12 residues. Looked up from germline, CDR1 is SGHVS and CDR2 is FQNEAQ. Written as DNA, the CDR3 is TGTGCCAGCAGCCAAACTACCTACGAGCAGTACTTC. Translating it yields CASSQTTYEQYF.

The gene calls are TRBV11-3 and TRBJ2-1; D call uncertain. This CDR3 comprises 13 residues. Germline lookup yields CDR1 SGHNT and CDR2 YENEEA. V lost 4 bases and J 7 bases, leaving 11 bases between the germline ends. The CDR3 nucleotides read TGTGCCAGCAGCTCGGATCTTAGAAATGAGCAGTTCTTC. The encoded protein is CASSSDLRNEQFF.

The rearrangement links TRBV10-3 to TRBJ1-1; TRBD1 is a possible D gene (5 bases). The CDR3 spans 14 residues. The germline CDR1 and CDR2 sequences are ENHRY and SYGVKD. V was clipped by 6 bases and J by 6 bases, with 17 bases between them. CDR3 loop: CAISPRIGVAEAFF. CDR3 sequence (DNA): TGTGCCATCAGCCCCCGGATAGGGGTCGCTGAAGCTTTCTTT.

The chain couples TRBV12-5 to TRBJ1-2; the D gene is possibly TRBD1 (5 bases). The CDR3 spans 12 residues. The germline V gene encodes CDR1 LGHNT and CDR2 FRNRAP. V was clipped by 3 bases and J by 6 bases, with 8 bases between them. DNA for the CDR3: TGTGCTAGTGGTTTCGCCAGGGATGGCTACACCTTC. It yields the protein CASGFARDGYTF.

The chain uses TRBV7-3 and TRBJ2-2; D gene ambiguous. V lost 4 bases to trimming and J lost 4 bases, with 7 bases between them. This CDR3 is 13 amino acids long. Germline V gene sequence: CDR1 SGHTA, CDR2 FQGTGA. CDR3 sequence: CASSSGFTGELFF. The CDR3 DNA follows: TGTGCCAGCAGCTCCGGATTCACCGGGGAGCTGTTTTTT.

The CDR3 DNA sequence: TGCAGCGTCCGTTCCGGGAGGAGTTGGGATAGGCCCTACAATGAGCAGTTCTTC. Its translation is CSVRSGRSWDRPYNEQFF. The chain recombines TRBV29-1 with TRBJ2-1, with TRBD2 matching 7 bases. The CDR3 covers 18 residues. The germline gives CDR1 SQVTM, CDR2 ANQGSEA. Trimming removed 6 bases from V and 2 bases from J; junction bases left unmatched: 19.

The chain uses TRBV7-3 and TRBJ2-7, with D tentatively TRBD2 (5 bases). The germline gives CDR1 SGHTA, CDR2 FQGTGA. Between the trimmed V and J ends, which lost 5 bases and 2 bases, there was a span of 10 bases. The CDR3 consists of 13 residues. The CDR3 coding sequence is TGTGCCAGCAGCAACGCCGGGACCTACGAGCAGTACTTC. This codes for CASSNAGTYEQYF. The variable domain in full, completed from reference TRBV7-3 and TRBJ2-7, reads GAGVSQTPSNKVTEKGKYVELRCDPISGHTALYWYRQSLGQGPEFLIYFQGTGAADDSGLPNDRFFAVRPEGSVSTLKIQRTERGDSAVYLCASSNAGTYEQYFGPGTRLTVT.

The chain employs TRBV27 and TRBJ2-3; 14 bases line up with TRBD2. CDR1 is MNHEY, CDR2 SMNVEV, per germline (reference sequence). The ends lost 5 bases at V and 1 base at J; junction bases unmatched: 11. The CDR3 loop spans 19 amino acids. This chain's CDR3 is CASSPAGLAGAFGTDTQYF. CDR3 nucleotide sequence: TGTGCCAGCAGTCCCGCGGGACTAGCGGGAGCATTCGGCACAGATACGCAGTATTTT.